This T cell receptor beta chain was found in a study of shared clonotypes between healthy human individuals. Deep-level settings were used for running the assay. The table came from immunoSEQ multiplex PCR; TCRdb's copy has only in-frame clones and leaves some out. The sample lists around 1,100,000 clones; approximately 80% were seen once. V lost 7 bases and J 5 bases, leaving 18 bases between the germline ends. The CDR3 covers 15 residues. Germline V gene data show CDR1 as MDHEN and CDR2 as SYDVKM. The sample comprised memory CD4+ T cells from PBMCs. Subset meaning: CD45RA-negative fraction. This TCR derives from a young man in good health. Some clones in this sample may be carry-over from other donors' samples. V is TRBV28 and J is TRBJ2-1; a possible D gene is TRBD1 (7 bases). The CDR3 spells CASTTGGTVDNEQFF. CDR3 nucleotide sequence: TGTGCCAGCACCACTGGCGGGACAGTAGACAATGAGCAGTTCTTC.